Shown below are 2 T cell receptor beta chains from a single sample sequenced in a study of T cell repertoires in cytomegalovirus infection. TCRdb passed the reads through MiXCR, listing each CDR3 protein once. The table records around 170,000 distinct CDR3 sequences, under 15% of them present only once. Sample: PBMCs. These receptors were taken from a human donor in good health (CMV status not recorded). Some clones in this sample may be carry-over from other donors' samples.

At least ten counts were recorded for this clonotype. V is TRBV10-3 and J is TRBJ2-7; TRBD1 agrees at 11 bases. Germline CDR1 and CDR2: ENHRY and SYGVKD. Trimming removed 5 bases from V and 5 bases from J; junction bases left unmatched: 17. The CDR3 length is 18 residues. This CDR3 is CAISSPRSGTGGRNEQYF. As DNA, the CDR3 is TGTGCCATCAGTTCCCCGAGATCGGGGACAGGGGGGAGAAACGAGCAGTACTTC.

The chain has TRBV6-6 and TRBJ2-2; TRBD1 matches at 7 bases. V was clipped by 8 bases and J by 1 base; unmatched bases: 7. Germline V gives CDR1 MNHNY, CDR2 SVGAGI (reference sequence). This CDR3 region has 15 residues. The CDR3 sequence is CASWETGQNTGELFF. As DNA, the CDR3 is TGTGCCAGCTGGGAGACAGGGCAGAACACCGGGGAGCTGTTTTTT.